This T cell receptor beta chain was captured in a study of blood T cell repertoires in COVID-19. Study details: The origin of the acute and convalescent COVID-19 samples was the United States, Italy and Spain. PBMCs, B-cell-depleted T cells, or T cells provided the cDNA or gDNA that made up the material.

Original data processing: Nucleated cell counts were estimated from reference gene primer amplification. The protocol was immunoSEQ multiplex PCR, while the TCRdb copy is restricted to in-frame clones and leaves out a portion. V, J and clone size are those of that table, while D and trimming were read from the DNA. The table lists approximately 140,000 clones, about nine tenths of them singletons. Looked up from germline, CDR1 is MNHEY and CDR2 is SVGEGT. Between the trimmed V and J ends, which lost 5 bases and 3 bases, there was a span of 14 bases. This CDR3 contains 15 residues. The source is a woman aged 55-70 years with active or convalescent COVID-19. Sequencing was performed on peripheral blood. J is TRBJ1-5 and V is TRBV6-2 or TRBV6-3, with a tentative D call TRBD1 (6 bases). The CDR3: CASSRDQGSNQPQHF. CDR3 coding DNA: TGTGCCAGCAGTCGGGACCAGGGGTCCAATCAGCCCCAGCATTTT.